What follows are 16 T cell receptor beta chains derived from one specimen sequenced in a study. TCRdb reprocessed the 5' RACE reads via MiXCR and lists one record per CDR3 protein. The repertoire has 50,000 to 65,000 distinct CDR3 sequences, 25% to 30% of them found once; the top ten carry more than 3%. Sequencing was performed on tumor-infiltrating memory CD4+ T cells sorted from the breast tumor. Subset meaning: memory CD4+ T cells, CD4+CD45RO+CD25-. The receptors stem from a female donor with breast cancer.

The chain uses TRBV5-1 and TRBJ1-1; 8 bases map to TRBD1. Germline V gives CDR1 SGHRS, CDR2 YFSETQ. V gave up 9 bases and J gave up 2 bases; unmatched junction bases: 9. CDR3 length equals 14 residues. The CDR3 here is CATSQDRANTEAFF. DNA for the CDR3: TGCGCCACCTCTCAGGACAGGGCCAACACTGAAGCTTTCTTT.

The chain uses TRBV20-1 and TRBJ1-1; no reliable D call. Between the trimmed V and J ends, which lost 0 bases and 4 bases, there was a span of 6 bases. Germline CDR1 DFQATT, CDR2 SNEGSKA (reference sequence). The length of the CDR3 is 12 residues. The CDR3 loop is CSARDGVTEAFF. As DNA, the CDR3 is TGCAGTGCTAGAGATGGAGTCACTGAAGCTTTCTTT.

This clonotype was seen a few times. This rearrangement joins TRBV7-9 to TRBJ1-2, with 7 positions matching TRBD1. Trimming took 0 bases from V and 3 from J; bases not matched to a gene: 1. CDR1 is SEHNR and CDR2 is FQNEAQ in the germline V gene (reference sequence). This CDR3 is 14 amino acids long. The CDR3 region is CASSLAQGDYGYTF. The CDR3, as DNA: TGTGCCAGCAGCTTAGCTCAGGGGGACTATGGCTACACCTTC.

Comments on this clonotype: This may stem from a read error, because a much larger clone lies one nucleotide away. The gene calls are TRBV9 and TRBJ1-4; D is perhaps TRBD1 (6 bases). Germline lookup yields CDR1 SGDLS and CDR2 YYNGEE. The CDR3 is 15 residues long. The CDR3 spells CASSVTQGGSEELFF. CDR3 sequence (DNA): TGTGCCAGCAGCGTGACACAGGGAGGGAGTGAAGAACTGTTTTTT. The full variable domain, with the rest looked up from reference TRBV9 and TRBJ1-4, is DSGVTQTPKHLITATGQRVTLRCSPRSGDLSVYWYQQSLDQGLQFLIQYYNGEERAKGNILERFSAQQFPDLHSELNLSSLELGDSALYFCASSVTQGGSEELFFGSGTQLSVL.

This clonotype was observed a handful of times. The V and J genes are TRBV11-1 and TRBJ2-5; D gene uncertain. With 4 bases removed from V and 5 bases from J, the gap between germline ends came to 14 bases. The CDR3 is 14 residues long. Per the germline V gene, CDR1 is SGHAT and CDR2 is FQDESV (reference sequence). The CDR3 coding sequence is TGTGCCAGCAGCTCAGTGGTAGGACGGGAGACCCAGTACTTC. This codes for CASSSVVGRETQYF.

Points on this clonotype: Since a much larger clone is just one base distant, this may be a read error. The J gene is TRBJ2-5, the V gene TRBV5-6; tentative D call: TRBD2 (6 bases). Germline CDR1 is SGHDT and CDR2 is YYEEEE. Trimming removed 0 bases from V and 4 bases from J, with 7 bases in between. This CDR3 has 13 residues. For the CDR3, the DNA is TGTGCCAGCAGCTTGGACGGGGGAGAGACCCAGTACTTC. The encoded protein is CASSLDGGETQYF. The full variable domain, rest sourced from reference TRBV5-6 and TRBJ2-5, is DAGVTQSPTHLIKTRGQQVTLRCSPKSGHDTVSWYQQALGQGPQFIFQYYEEEERQRGNFPDRFSGHQFPNYSSELNVNALLLGDSALYLCASSLDGGETQYFGPGTRLLVL.

There are a few counts of this clonotype. The chain carries TRBV2 and TRBJ1-2; D gene unclear. The V end lost 5 bases, the J end lost 8 bases, and 9 bases lay between the germline ends. The CDR3 loop spans 11 amino acids. Germline CDR1 and CDR2: SNHLY and FYNNEI. For the CDR3, the DNA is TGTGCCAGCAGTCCCTGGGAGGGCTACACCTTC. Translating it yields CASSPWEGYTF.

The rearrangement uses TRBV5-1 and TRBJ2-7, with D unclear. From germline, CDR1 is SGHRS and CDR2 YFSETQ. The CDR3 consists of 15 residues. V lost 3 bases to trimming and J lost 0 bases, with 13 bases between them. The CDR3 nucleotides read TGCGCCAGCAGCTCCACTTCAGGTGGCTCCTACGAGCAGTACTTC. Its translation is CASSSTSGGSYEQYF.

In regard to this clonotype: A much larger clone lies a single base off, so this may be a read error. The chain recombines TRBV7-7 with TRBJ2-2; D is uncertain. The CDR3 has 13 residues. Germline V lookup: CDR1 SSHAT, CDR2 FNYEAQ (reference sequence). The CDR3 sequence: CASSLSWTGELFF. As DNA, the CDR3 is TGTGCTAGCAGCCTCTCATGGACCGGGGAGCTGTTTTTT. The whole variable domain, remainder taken from reference TRBV7-7 and TRBJ2-2, is GAGVSQSPRYKVTKRGQDVTLRCDPISSHATLYWYQQALGQGPEFLTYFNYEAQPDKSGLPSDRFSAERPEGSISTLTIQRTEQRDSAMYRCASSLSWTGELFFGEGSRLTVL.

This clonotype was recorded only once. The chain carries TRBV5-1 and TRBJ2-7, with 12 bases aligning to TRBD2. Germline CDR1 SGHRS, CDR2 YFSETQ. The V segment lost 4 bases and the J segment 3 bases; nucleotides outside the gene matches: 5. The CDR3 length is 15 residues. In DNA, the CDR3 is TGCGCCAGCAGCGTGACTAGCGGGGGAAACTACGAGCAGTACTTC. It translates to CASSVTSGGNYEQYF.

The chain couples TRBV29-1 to TRBJ1-1; perhaps TRBD1 as D (5 bases). This CDR3 has 13 amino acids. The V and J ends lost 3 bases and 11 bases respectively, with 19 bases between them. Germline V gene sequence: CDR1 SQVTM, CDR2 ANQGSEA. Here the CDR3 reads CSVDKSQGFYAFF. The CDR3, as DNA: TGCAGCGTTGATAAGTCCCAGGGATTTTATGCTTTCTTT. Supplemented by reference TRBV29-1 and TRBJ1-1, the full variable domain reads SAVISQKPSRDICQRGTSLTIQCQVDSQVTMMFWYRQQPGQSLTLIATANQGSEATYESGFVIDKFPISRPNLTFSTLTVSNMSPEDSSIYLCSVDKSQGFYAFFGQGTRLTVV.

This clonotype appeared many times. The chain recombines TRBV6-5 with TRBJ1-5; D is uncertain. This CDR3 contains 13 residues. Trimming cost V 5 bases and J 7 bases, with 12 bases left between them. CDR1 MNHEY and CDR2 SVGAGI come from the germline V gene. The CDR3 region has the DNA TGTGCCAGCAGTACCCGGACCGGGCAGCCCCAGCATTTT. It translates to CASSTRTGQPQHF.

On this clonotype: At one end the junction does not follow the germline gene, possibly because of a read error. The chain uses TRBV7-3 and TRBJ2-7, with D tentatively TRBD1 (6 bases). CDR1 is SGHTA and CDR2 is FQGTGA in the germline V gene. The CDR3 covers 14 residues. The CDR3 sequence: CASSPRGYSYVQYF. The CDR3 DNA reads TGTGCCAGCAGCCCGAGGGGGTACTCCTACGTGCAGTACTTC.

Comments on this clonotype: A much larger clone lies a single base off, so this may be a read error. The chain combines TRBV7-3 with TRBJ1-1, with 9 bases fitting TRBD1. CDR1 is SGHTA, CDR2 FQGTGA, per germline. The CDR3 covers 13 residues. As DNA, the CDR3 is TGTGCCGGCAGCCCGGACAGGGGAACTGAAGCTTTCTTT. Protein sequence: CAGSPDRGTEAFF.

The chain uses TRBV6-6 and TRBJ1-4; D ambiguous. The CDR3 contains 13 residues. CDR1 MNHNY and CDR2 SVGAGI come from the germline V gene (reference sequence). The ends were cut back, 7 bases at V and 2 bases at J, with 8 bases in the middle. The CDR3 here is CASTDQTNEKLFF. The CDR3 bases are TGTGCCAGCACCGACCAGACTAATGAAAAACTGTTTTTT.

The genes are TRBV6-1 and TRBJ1-5, with 8 bases fitting TRBD1. V gave up 10 bases and J gave up 4 bases; unmatched junction bases: 6. Germline assignment: CDR1 MNHNS and CDR2 SASEGT. This CDR3 contains 13 residues. The chain's CDR3 is CAIQGGRNQPQHF. CDR3 DNA: TGTGCCATACAGGGGGGTCGGAATCAGCCCCAGCATTTT.